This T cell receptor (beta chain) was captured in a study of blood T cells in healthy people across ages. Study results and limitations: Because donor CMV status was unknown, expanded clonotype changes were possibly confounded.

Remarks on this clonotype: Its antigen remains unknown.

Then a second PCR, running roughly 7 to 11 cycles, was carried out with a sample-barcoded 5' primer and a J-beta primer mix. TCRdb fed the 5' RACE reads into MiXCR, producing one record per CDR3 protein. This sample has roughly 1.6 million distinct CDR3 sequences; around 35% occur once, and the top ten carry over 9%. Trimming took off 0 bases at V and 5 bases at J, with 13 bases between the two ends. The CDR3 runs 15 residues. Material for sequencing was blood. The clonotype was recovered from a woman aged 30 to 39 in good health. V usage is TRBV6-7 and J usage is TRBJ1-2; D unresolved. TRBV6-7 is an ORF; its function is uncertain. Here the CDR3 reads CASSYSCSQNYGYTF. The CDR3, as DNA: TGTGCCAGCAGTTACTCTTGTTCACAGAATTATGGCTACACCTTC.